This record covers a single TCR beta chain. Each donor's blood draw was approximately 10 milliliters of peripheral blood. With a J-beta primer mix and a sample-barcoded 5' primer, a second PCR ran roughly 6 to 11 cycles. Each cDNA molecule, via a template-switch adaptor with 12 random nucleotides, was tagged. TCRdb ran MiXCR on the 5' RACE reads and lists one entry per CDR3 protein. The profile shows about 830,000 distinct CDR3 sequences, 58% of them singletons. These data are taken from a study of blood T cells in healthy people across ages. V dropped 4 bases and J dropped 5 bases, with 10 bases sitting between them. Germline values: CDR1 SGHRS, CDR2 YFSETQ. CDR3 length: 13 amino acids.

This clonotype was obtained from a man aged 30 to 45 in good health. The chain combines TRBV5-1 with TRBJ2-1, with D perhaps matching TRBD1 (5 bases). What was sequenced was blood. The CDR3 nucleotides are TGCGCCAGCAGCCGACAGAATGACAATGAGCAGTTCTTC. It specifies CASSRQNDNEQFF. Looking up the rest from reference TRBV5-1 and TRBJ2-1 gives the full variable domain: KAGVTQTPRYLIKTRGQQVTLSCSPISGHRSVSWYQQTPGQGLQFLFEYFSETQRNKGNFPGRFSGRQFSNSRSEMNVSTLELGDSALYLCASSRQNDNEQFFGPGTRLTVL.